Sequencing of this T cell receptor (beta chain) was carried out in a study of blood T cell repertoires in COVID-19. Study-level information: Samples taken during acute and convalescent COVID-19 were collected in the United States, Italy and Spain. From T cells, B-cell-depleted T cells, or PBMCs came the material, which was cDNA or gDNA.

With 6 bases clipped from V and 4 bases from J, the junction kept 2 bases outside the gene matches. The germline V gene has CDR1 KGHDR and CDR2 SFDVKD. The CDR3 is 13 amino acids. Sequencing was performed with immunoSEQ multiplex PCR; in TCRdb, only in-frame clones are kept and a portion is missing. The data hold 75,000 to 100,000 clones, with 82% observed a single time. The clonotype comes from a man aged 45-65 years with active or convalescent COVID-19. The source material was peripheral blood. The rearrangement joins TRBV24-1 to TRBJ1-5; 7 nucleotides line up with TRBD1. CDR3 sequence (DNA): TGTGCCACCAGTCAGACAGGGAATCAGCCCCAGCATTTT. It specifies CATSQTGNQPQHF.